These T cell receptor beta chains were read from a single sample in a study of blood T cell repertoires in COVID-19. Sequencing was performed with immunoSEQ multiplex PCR; in TCRdb, only in-frame clones are kept and a portion is missing. The sample includes about 120,000 clones, 85% to 90% of them seen just once. The sample taken for sequencing was peripheral blood. The receptors derive from a woman aged 70-85 years with acute or convalescent COVID-19. Both conserved end residues are part of each CDR3. Each record gives: J gene, D gene, clone size, CDR3 length, V gene, CDR3 DNA, CDR3 protein. D genes are given only for firm matches. Size tells how often a clone was seen (once, few, many) or the class of an expanded clone, and some rows leave it out.

TRBJ1-2 - once 16 TRBV6-1 TGTGCCAGCAGTGAAGTCGCGAGGGCACCAAACTATGGCTACACCTTC CASSEVARAPNYGYTF
TRBJ1-5 TRBD1 - 11 TRBV20-1 TGCAGTGCTAGAGATCTAGGACAGGCCCATTTT CSARDLGQAHF
TRBJ1-3 - - 19 TRBV7-8 TGTGCCAGCAGCCAGATGGGACATCGTCTTAGATCCTCTGGAAACACCATATATTTT CASSQMGHRLRSSGNTIYF
TRBJ2-1 - once 14 TRBV19 TGTGCCAGTAGTATGCGGAGCGGCTACAATGAGCAGTTCTTC CASSMRSGYNEQFF
TRBJ1-2 TRBD1 - 14 TRBV14 TGTGCCAGCAGCCAAAGGAACAGGGGGCTTGGCTACACCTTC CASSQRNRGLGYTF
TRBJ2-1 TRBD1 once 16 TRBV14 TGTGCCAGCAGCCCGATCGGACAGGGCCAGGGCAATGAGCAGTTCTTC CASSPIGQGQGNEQFF
TRBJ1-2 TRBD1 - 14 TRBV19 TGTGCCAGTAGTGAACAGGGGCTAGAGGCTGGCTACACCTTC CASSEQGLEAGYTF
TRBJ2-3 - few 14 TRBV4-2 TGTGCCAGCAGCCCCGTTCTGAGCACAGATACGCAGTATTTT CASSPVLSTDTQYF
TRBJ1-1 - - 11 TRBV28 TGTGCCAGCAGCCGGACAGCTGAAGCTTTCTTT CASSRTAEAFF
TRBJ1-5 TRBD1 - 16 TRBV28 TGTGCCAGCAGTTCGACAGGGGGCGCGGGGAATCAGCCCCAGCATTTT CASSSTGGAGNQPQHF
TRBJ1-6 TRBD1 - 16 TRBV5-1 TGCGCCAGCAGCAAAGGACAGGGCGGATTGGAGTCACCCCTCCACTTT CASSKGQGGLESPLHF
TRBJ1-1 TRBD1 once 17 TRBV12-5 TGTGCTAGTGGTTTGGCCATGATAGGGGGCGCGAACACTGAAGCTTTCTTT CASGLAMIGGANTEAFF
TRBJ2-7 - - 10 TRBV2 TGTGCCAGCGTACAGTACGAGCAGTACTTC CASVQYEQYF
TRBJ2-1 TRBD2 - 16 TRBV18 TGTGCCAGCTCACCACCAAACGGGGGGTCCGACAATGAGCAGTTCTTC CASSPPNGGSDNEQFF
TRBJ1-3 TRBD1 - 15 TRBV10-3 TGTGCCATCAGTGACTCGACAGGGGAAGGAAACACCATATATTTT CAISDSTGEGNTIYF
TRBJ2-7 - once 14 TRBV9 TGTGCCAGCAGCGTAGATTTAGGGACTTACGAGCAGTACTTC CASSVDLGTYEQYF
TRBJ1-5 - few 18 TRBV19 TGTGCCAGTAAACCCGTTGGGCAGGGTGGGACATCCAATCAGCCCCAGCATTTT CASKPVGQGGTSNQPQHF
TRBJ2-7 TRBD1 - 15 TRBV18 TGTGCCAGCTCATCAATCCCAGGGGGCAACTACGAGCAGTACTTC CASSSIPGGNYEQYF
TRBJ2-3 TRBD2 - 13 TRBV27 TGTGCCAGCCGGGGGGGCGTCACAGATACGCAGTATTTT CASRGGVTDTQYF
TRBJ1-1 - - 15 TRBV4-1 TGCGCCAGCAGCCTGGGGACATCGACGAACACTGAAGCTTTCTTT CASSLGTSTNTEAFF
TRBJ1-6 TRBD1 - 17 TRBV27 TGTGCCAGCACCCCCGGCGGGACAGGGGCCTATAATTCACCCCTCCACTTT CASTPGGTGAYNSPLHF
TRBJ1-1 - - 16 TRBV3-1/TRBV3-2 TGTGCCAGCAGCCAAGATGCGGGGGCTATGAACACTGAAGCTTTCTTT CASSQDAGAMNTEAFF
TRBJ1-5 - - 14 TRBV28 TGTGCCAGCACTCACGGGGGGGCCTATCAGCCCCAGCATTTT CASTHGGAYQPQHF
TRBJ2-2 TRBD2 - 18 TRBV19 TGTGCCAGTAGGAGACCCGGGACTAGCGGGGGGGGCACCGGGGAGCTGTTTTTT CASRRPGTSGGGTGELFF
TRBJ2-1 TRBD2 - 16 TRBV18 TGTGCCAGCTCACCTCCGGGACTAGGGGGATACAATGAGCAGTTCTTC CASSPPGLGGYNEQFF
TRBJ2-3 - - 15 TRBV7-3 TGTGCCAGCAGCTCCGGACTACCGAGCACAGATACGCAGTATTTT CASSSGLPSTDTQYF
TRBJ1-4 - - 14 TRBV6-5 TGTGCCAGCAGTTATTCGACAGGAAATGAAAAACTGTTTTTT CASSYSTGNEKLFF
TRBJ1-2 TRBD1 - 13 TRBV28 TGTGCCAGCAGGGGGGACAGCAACTATGGCTACACCTTC CASRGDSNYGYTF
TRBJ1-6 TRBD1 - 15 TRBV18 TGTGCCAGCTCACCGCTAGGGACAGCCGATTCACCCCTCCACTTT CASSPLGTADSPLHF
TRBJ1-2 - - 15 TRBV18 TGTGCCAGCTCACTTACTACCGGGTTGCCCGATGGCTACACCTTC CASSLTTGLPDGYTF
TRBJ1-2 TRBD1 - 14 TRBV9 TGTGCCAGCAGCGTAGAGGGACAGTTCTATGGCTACACCTTC CASSVEGQFYGYTF
TRBJ2-6 TRBD1 - 15 TRBV6-5 TGTGCCAGCAGCCCCACAGGGGCTGGGGCCAACGTCCTGACTTTC CASSPTGAGANVLTF
TRBJ1-5 - - 13 TRBV6-2/TRBV6-3 TGTGCCAGCAGTTCGGAGTTACTCCAGCCCCAGCATTTT CASSSELLQPQHF
TRBJ2-7 - - 15 TRBV4-1 TGCGCCAGCAGCCAAGAGACGGACTCGTTTTACGAGCAGTACTTC CASSQETDSFYEQYF
TRBJ1-5 TRBD1 - 15 TRBV4-1 TGCGCCAGCAGCCTCCGACAGGGGGCAGAGCAGCCCCAGCATTTT CASSLRQGAEQPQHF
TRBJ1-1 TRBD1 - 16 TRBV28 TGTGCCAGCAGTACCTCAACAGGGGCATGGAGCACTGAAGCTTTCTTT CASSTSTGAWSTEAFF
TRBJ1-5 - once 14 TRBV30 TGTGCCTGGAGTGTTGGGGGGGGAGACCAGCCCCAGCATTTT CAWSVGGGDQPQHF
TRBJ1-2 - - 13 TRBV5-1 TGCGCCAGCAGCTTGACAGGATCCCATGGCTACACCTTC CASSLTGSHGYTF
TRBJ1-2 TRBD1 - 15 TRBV3-1/TRBV3-2 TGTGCCAGCAGCCTTGGACAGGGGTTAAACTATGGCTACACCTTC CASSLGQGLNYGYTF
TRBJ1-6 - - 15 TRBV5-1 TGCGCCAGCAGCTTGTTAAGAGGGGGTAATTCACCCCTCCACTTT CASSLLRGGNSPLHF
TRBJ1-1 - once 16 TRBV5-1 TGCGCCAGCAGCTCCCCGAGCCTCGGGAGGTTGGCTGAAGCTTTCTTT CASSSPSLGRLAEAFF
TRBJ2-7 TRBD1 - 15 TRBV28 TGTGCCAGCAGTCCCGGGGACAGGGCCTCCTACGAGCAGTACTTC CASSPGDRASYEQYF
TRBJ1-1 - - 17 TRBV5-4 TGTGCCAGCAGCTTCCCGCCCGGAGACTCAATGAACACTGAAGCTTTCTTT CASSFPPGDSMNTEAFF
TRBJ2-5 - - 13 TRBV11-2 TGTGCCAGCAGCCACGATCGCGAAGAGACCCAGTACTTC CASSHDREETQYF
TRBJ1-1 - - 13 TRBV11-3 TGTCCCCCCCGCCGGGGGGGGGCTACTGAAGCTTTCTTT CPPRRGGATEAFF
TRBJ2-3 TRBD2 - 16 TRBV2 TGTGCCAGCAGCGCCGGGTGGACGGGGGGGGCAGATACGCAGTATTTT CASSAGWTGGADTQYF
TRBJ1-2 TRBD1 - 14 TRBV5-1 TGCGCCAGCAGCCTGGACAGGGGGTTAGAGGGCTACACCTTC CASSLDRGLEGYTF
TRBJ1-5 - - 12 TRBV6-6 TGTGCCAGCAGCCCAGGGTACTACTACCAGCATTTT CASSPGYYYQHF
TRBJ2-1 TRBD2 - 16 TRBV10-2 TGCGCCAGCAGGGAGAGCGGGGGGGCGGATACCAATGAGCAGTTCTTC CASRESGGADTNEQFF
TRBJ2-1 TRBD2 - 15 TRBV7-2 TGTGCCAGCAGGTATCTAGCGGGGGGGCCAAATGAGCAGTTCTTC CASRYLAGGPNEQFF
TRBJ2-5 - once 14 TRBV24-1 TGTGCCACCGGTCATACAGGGTTGGGAGAGACCCAGTACTTC CATGHTGLGETQYF
TRBJ2-7 - few 15 TRBV11-3 TGTGCCAGCAGCCCCTACGACAGACCCACCTACGAGCAGTACTTC CASSPYDRPTYEQYF
TRBJ2-3 TRBD1 - 15 TRBV10-3 TGTGCCATCAGCTCGACAGGGCCCTCCCCAGATACGCAGTATTTT CAISSTGPSPDTQYF
TRBJ2-2 TRBD2 once 16 TRBV3-1/TRBV3-2 TGTGCCAGCAGCCGATGGACTAGCGGGGTCTCCGGGGAGCTGTTTTTT CASSRWTSGVSGELFF
TRBJ1-1 TRBD1 few 17 TRBV3-1/TRBV3-2 TGTGCCAGCAGCTCGCGGGGGACAGGCTTCATGAACACTGAAGCTTTCTTT CASSSRGTGFMNTEAFF
TRBJ2-7 - - 13 TRBV29-1 TGCAGCGTTGGAGGGACTGGGACCTACGAGCAGTACTTC CSVGGTGTYEQYF
TRBJ2-5 - - 14 TRBV29-1 TGCAGCGTTGAACGCTCCACCAGTCAAGAGACCCAGTACTTC CSVERSTSQETQYF
TRBJ2-2 - - 15 TRBV5-4 TGTGCCAGCAGCTTAGGCCAGGGAAACACCGGGGAGCTGTTTTTT CASSLGQGNTGELFF
TRBJ1-2 - - 10 TRBV20-1 TGCAGTGCTAGGACGGGAGCCTACACCTTC CSARTGAYTF
TRBJ2-2 - once 16 TRBV5-1 TGCGCCAGCAGCTCCGGGACGGGGGGCAACACCGGGGAGCTGTTTTTT CASSSGTGGNTGELFF